These T cell receptor beta chains were read from a single sample in a study of memory B cells and T cells in multiple sclerosis. The repertoire was sequenced with immunoSEQ multiplex PCR; TCRdb's copy has only in-frame clones and lacks some. The table has 12,000 to 15,000 clones, 69% seen once. Specimen: memory (CD45RO+) CD4+ T cells from blood. The receptors were sampled from a human donor with multiple sclerosis. Each CDR3 is given with its conserved first and last residue. The D gene is left open where the match is weak. Where a row states a size, it is once, few, many or the class of an expanded clone; other rows omit it.

d_call,j_call,clone_size,v_call,cdr3_nt,cdr3_aa
TRBD1,TRBJ2-2,NA,TRBV5-1,TGCGCCAGCAGCCGACAGGGGGCCGGGGAGCTGTTTTTT,CASSRQGAGELFF
NA,TRBJ1-5,few,TRBV6-6,TGTGCCAGCAGTTGGGCCGTTAGCAATCAGCCCCAGCATTTT,CASSWAVSNQPQHF
NA,TRBJ1-1,NA,TRBV7-8,TGTGCCAGCAGCCCCCGGGACAACGATGAAGCTTTCTTT,CASSPRDNDEAFF
NA,TRBJ1-1,NA,TRBV7-9,TGTGCCAGCAGCTACAGTGAGGGCACTGAAGCTTTCTTT,CASSYSEGTEAFF
NA,TRBJ2-1,NA,TRBV7-3,TGTGCCAGCAGCTTCGGCCCGAGGGATGAGCAGTTCTTC,CASSFGPRDEQFF
NA,TRBJ2-5,few,TRBV29-1,TGCAGCGCAAGCTCTACGGAGACCCAGTACTTC,CSASSTETQYF
TRBD1,TRBJ2-7,few,TRBV11-2,TGTGCCAGCACCATCAACGCCGGGACAGCCTACGAGCAGTACTTC,CASTINAGTAYEQYF
NA,TRBJ2-2,NA,TRBV29-1,TGCAGCGTTGATGCCAGTCTGACCGGGGAGCTGTTTTTT,CSVDASLTGELFF
TRBD1,TRBJ1-2,few,TRBV5-1,TGCGCCAGCAGCTTGGCAGGGGGCGACTATGGCTACACCTTC,CASSLAGGDYGYTF
NA,TRBJ2-5,NA,TRBV9,TGTGCCAGCAGCGTAGCCCCTAGCAGGGGGGTTGGTCGAGAGACCCAGTACTTC,CASSVAPSRGVGRETQYF
TRBD2,TRBJ2-1,NA,TRBV5-1,TGCGCCAGCAGCTTGACTAGCGGGAGTGGCGATGAGCAGTTCTTC,CASSLTSGSGDEQFF
TRBD1,TRBJ1-4,NA,TRBV15,TGTGCCACCAGCAGAGATGGGACAGGGCGGAATGAAAAACTGTTTTTT,CATSRDGTGRNEKLFF
NA,TRBJ1-1,NA,TRBV14,TGTGCCAGCAGCCCCCAGACGGCCCCTAGGCCGAACACTGAAGCTTTCTTT,CASSPQTAPRPNTEAFF
NA,TRBJ2-1,NA,TRBV29-1,TGCAGCGTTGACTGGCGGGCAACCTACAATGAGCAGTTCTTC,CSVDWRATYNEQFF
NA,TRBJ2-1,NA,TRBV19,TGTGCCAGTACCCCGGGGTACTCCTACAATGAGCAGTTCTTC,CASTPGYSYNEQFF
TRBD2,TRBJ2-1,NA,TRBV15,TGTGCCACCAGCACTCGTCTAGCGGACTCCTACAATGAGCAGTTCTTC,CATSTRLADSYNEQFF
NA,TRBJ2-5,NA,TRBV6-1,TGTGCCAGCAGTGAACGTTGGAGGGGAGAGACCCAGTACTTC,CASSERWRGETQYF